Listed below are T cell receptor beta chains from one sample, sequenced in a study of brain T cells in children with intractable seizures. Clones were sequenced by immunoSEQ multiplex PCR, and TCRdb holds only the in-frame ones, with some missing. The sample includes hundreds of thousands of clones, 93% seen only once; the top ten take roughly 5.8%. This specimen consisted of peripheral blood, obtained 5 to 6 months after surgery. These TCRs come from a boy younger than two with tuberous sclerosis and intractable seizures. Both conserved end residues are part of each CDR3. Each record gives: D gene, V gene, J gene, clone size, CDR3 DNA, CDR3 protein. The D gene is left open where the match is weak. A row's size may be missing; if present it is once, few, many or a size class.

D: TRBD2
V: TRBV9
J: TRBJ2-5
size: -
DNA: TGTGCCAGCAGCGCCGAGGATAGCGGGGGGCAAGAGACCCAGTACTTC
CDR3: CASSAEDSGGQETQYF

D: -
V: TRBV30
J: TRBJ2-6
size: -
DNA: TGTGCCTGGAGGGAAAGGGGAGCTGGGGCCAACGTCCTGACTTTC
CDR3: CAWRERGAGANVLTF

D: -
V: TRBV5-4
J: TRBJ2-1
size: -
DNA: TGTGCCAGCAGCTCCCCTTGGGATGAGCAGTTCTTC
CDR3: CASSSPWDEQFF

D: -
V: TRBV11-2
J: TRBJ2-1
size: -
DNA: TGTGCCAGCAGCTTTACGCGGGGCGTTAGCTCCTACAATGAGCAGTTCTTC
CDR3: CASSFTRGVSSYNEQFF

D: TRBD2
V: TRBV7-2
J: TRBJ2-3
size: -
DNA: TGTGCCAGCAGCTTAGGGGTCCGGGGGGGCCCCGTAGATACGCAGTATTTT
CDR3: CASSLGVRGGPVDTQYF

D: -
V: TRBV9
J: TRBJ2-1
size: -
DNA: TGTGCCAGCCAGAGGGAAAACTACAATGAGCAGTTCTTC
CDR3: CASQRENYNEQFF

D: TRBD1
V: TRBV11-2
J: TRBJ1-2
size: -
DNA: TGTGCCAGCAGCTTAAAGTCACCCAGGGGGCGCGGCTACACCTTC
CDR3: CASSLKSPRGRGYTF

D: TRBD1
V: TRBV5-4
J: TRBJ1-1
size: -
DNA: TGTGCCAGCAGCTGGACAGGGGGGAACACTGAAGCTTTCTTT
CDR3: CASSWTGGNTEAFF

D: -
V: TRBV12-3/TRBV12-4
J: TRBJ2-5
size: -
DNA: TGTGCCAGCAGGGCAAGCCAAGAGACCCAGTACTTC
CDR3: CASRASQETQYF

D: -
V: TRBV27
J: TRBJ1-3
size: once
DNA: TGTGCCAGCAGTCGCAGTCCGACCTCTGGAAACACCATATATTTT
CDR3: CASSRSPTSGNTIYF

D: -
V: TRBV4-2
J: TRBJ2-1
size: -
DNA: TGTGCCAGCAGCCTCGGGACTCCGGGTACCAATGAGCAGTTCTTC
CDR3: CASSLGTPGTNEQFF

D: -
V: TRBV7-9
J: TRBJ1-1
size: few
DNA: TGTGCCAGCAGCTTACTACGACGGGACACTGAAGCTTTCTTT
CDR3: CASSLLRRDTEAFF

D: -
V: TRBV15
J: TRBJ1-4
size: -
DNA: TGTGCCACCAGCGCGGGGGTCGAAAGAAGAACCGAAAAACTGTTTTTT
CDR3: CATSAGVERRTEKLFF

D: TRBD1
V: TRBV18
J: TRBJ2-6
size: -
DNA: TGTGCCAGCTCGTTCGACAGGGCCTCTGGGGCCAACGTCCTGACTTTC
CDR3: CASSFDRASGANVLTF

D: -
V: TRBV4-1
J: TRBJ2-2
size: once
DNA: TGCGCCAGCAGCCCCCTTGGGGTAGCTACGAACACCGGGGAGCTGTTTTTT
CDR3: CASSPLGVATNTGELFF

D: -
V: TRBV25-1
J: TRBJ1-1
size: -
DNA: TGTGCCAGCAGCTCTCAGGGGCTATTTAACTCCGAAGCTTTCTTT
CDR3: CASSSQGLFNSEAFF

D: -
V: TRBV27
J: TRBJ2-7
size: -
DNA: TGTGCCAGCAGTTTGATAGTATCTGGCGAGCAGTACTTC
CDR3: CASSLIVSGEQYF

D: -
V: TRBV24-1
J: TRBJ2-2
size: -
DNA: TGTGCCACCAGTGAGAACGGGGAGCTGTTTTTT
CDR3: CATSENGELFF

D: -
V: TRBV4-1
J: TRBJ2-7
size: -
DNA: TGCGCCAGCAGCCAAGTGACGGCCTCCTACGAGCAGTACTTC
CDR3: CASSQVTASYEQYF

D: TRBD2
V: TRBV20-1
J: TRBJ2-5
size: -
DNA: TGCAGTGCTAGTACTAGCGGCCAAGAGACCCAGTACTTC
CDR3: CSASTSGQETQYF

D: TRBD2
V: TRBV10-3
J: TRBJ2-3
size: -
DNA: TGTGCCATCAGATGGTCTAGCGGGGCCACAGATACGCAGTATTTT
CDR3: CAIRWSSGATDTQYF

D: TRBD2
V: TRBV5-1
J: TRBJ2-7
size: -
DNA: TGCGCCAGCAGCGCGGGGGGACACGAGCAGTACTTC
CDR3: CASSAGGHEQYF

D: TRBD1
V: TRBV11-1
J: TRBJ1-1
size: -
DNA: TGTGCCAGCAGCTTAGGACAGGGGGTTACTGAAGCTTTCTTT
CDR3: CASSLGQGVTEAFF

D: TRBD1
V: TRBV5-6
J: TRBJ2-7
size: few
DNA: TGTGCCAGCAGCAGGGACAGGGGCTACGAGCAGTACTTC
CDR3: CASSRDRGYEQYF

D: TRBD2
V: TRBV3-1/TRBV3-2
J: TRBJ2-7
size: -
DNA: TGTGCCAGCAGCCAAGACCGGACTAGCGGGTTTCCCTACGAGCAGTACTTC
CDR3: CASSQDRTSGFPYEQYF

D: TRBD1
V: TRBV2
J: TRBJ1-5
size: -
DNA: TGTGCCAGCAGTGGGGACAGTCAAAATCAGCCCCAGCATTTT
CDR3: CASSGDSQNQPQHF

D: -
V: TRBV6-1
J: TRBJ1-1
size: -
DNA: TGTGTCAGCAGTGAATGGGGGACTGAAGCTTTCTTT
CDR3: CVSSEWGTEAFF

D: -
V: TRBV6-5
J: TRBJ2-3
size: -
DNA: TGTGCCAGCAGTTACTACCAGGGGCCCACAGATACGCAGTATTTT
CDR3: CASSYYQGPTDTQYF

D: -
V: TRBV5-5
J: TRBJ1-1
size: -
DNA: TGTGCCAGCAGCTGGGGCGAGGTGAACACTGAAGCTTTCTTT
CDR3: CASSWGEVNTEAFF

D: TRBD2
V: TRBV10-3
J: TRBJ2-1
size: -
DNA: TGTGCCATCAGACTAGCGGGAGTCAATGAGCAGTTCTTC
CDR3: CAIRLAGVNEQFF

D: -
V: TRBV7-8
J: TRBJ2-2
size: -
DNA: TGTGCCAGCAGCTTAAGGCAGGGGAGGACCGGGGAGCTGTTTTTT
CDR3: CASSLRQGRTGELFF

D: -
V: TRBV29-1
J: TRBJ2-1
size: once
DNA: TGCAGTCTGCGTATTAGTAATGGGAATGAGCAGTTCTTC
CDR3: CSLRISNGNEQFF

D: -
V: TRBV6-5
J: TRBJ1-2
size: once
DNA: TGTGCCAGCAACGGACCGAACCCTAGGAACTATGGCTACACCTTC
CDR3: CASNGPNPRNYGYTF

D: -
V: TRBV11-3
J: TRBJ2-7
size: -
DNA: TGTGCCAGCAGCAAGGACCCGGGTGCCAAGTACTTC
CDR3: CASSKDPGAKYF

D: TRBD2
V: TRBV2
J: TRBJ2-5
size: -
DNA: TGTGCCAGCAAGACATGGACTAGCGGGTACGGGATGCAGTACTTC
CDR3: CASKTWTSGYGMQYF

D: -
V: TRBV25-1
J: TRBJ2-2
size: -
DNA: TGTGCCAGCAGTGACAACAGGGAGACCGGGGAGCTGTTTTTT
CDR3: CASSDNRETGELFF

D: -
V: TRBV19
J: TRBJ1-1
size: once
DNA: TGTGCCAGTAGTGGGGGAGGCGCAGTCTTCGGGTGGGAAGCTTTCTTT
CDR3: CASSGGGAVFGWEAFF

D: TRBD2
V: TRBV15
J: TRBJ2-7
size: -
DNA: TGTGCCACCAGCAGAGATGGGACTAGCTACGAGCAGTACTTC
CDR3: CATSRDGTSYEQYF

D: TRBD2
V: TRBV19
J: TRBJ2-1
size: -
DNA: TGTGCCAGTAGTTTTTGGCTAGCGGGACCCAATGAGCAGTTCTTC
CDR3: CASSFWLAGPNEQFF

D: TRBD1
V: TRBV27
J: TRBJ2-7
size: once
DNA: TGTGCCAGCAGCTCCGGGACAGGGTATTACCACGAGCAGTACTTC
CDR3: CASSSGTGYYHEQYF

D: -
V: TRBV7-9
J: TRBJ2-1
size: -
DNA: TGTGCCAGCAGCTTAGAGGGCAGTAGGATCTCCTACAATGAGCAGTTCTTC
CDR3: CASSLEGSRISYNEQFF

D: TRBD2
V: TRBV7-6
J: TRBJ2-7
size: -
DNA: TGTGCCAGCAGCTTAGTAGCCGGGACTAGCGGGAGTAGTGGGCACTACGAGCAGTACTTC
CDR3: CASSLVAGTSGSSGHYEQYF

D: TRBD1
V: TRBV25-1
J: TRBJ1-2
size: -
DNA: TGTGCCAGCAGTGGGTTACCTCGACAGGGCCCCGGCTACACCTTC
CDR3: CASSGLPRQGPGYTF

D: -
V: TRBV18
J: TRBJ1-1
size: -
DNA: TGTGCCAGCTCATCCGTGGGGTTGGTTGAAGCTTTCTTT
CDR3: CASSSVGLVEAFF

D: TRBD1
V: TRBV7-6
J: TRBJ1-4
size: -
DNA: TGTGCCAGCAGCTTGACAGGGGGCGAAATTATTGGAAAACTGTTTTTT
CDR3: CASSLTGGEIIGKLFF